These 28 T cell receptor beta chains were sequenced from one sample in a study of cytomegalovirus exposure and HLA in healthy donors (dated by TCRdb to 2015 to 2018). The library was obtained by the immunoSEQ multiplex PCR assay. The multiplex PCR relied on a mix of 60 forward primers for TCR Vbeta segments and 13 reverse primers for TCR Jbeta segments. TCRdb obtained this table from immuneACCESS and retained in-frame rearrangements with V and J assigned. These tables miss some clones; where compared with another copy, unresolved V genes account for less than half of the shortfall, and the remainder is unexplained. This sample holds fewer than 150,000 clones; about 78% were observed only once. Of the sample, 3.9% falls within the top ten clones. Sequenced input: PBMCs. The receptor set was obtained from a man aged 18 to 29 in good health and CMV-seronegative.

The J gene is TRBJ1-1, the V gene TRBV2, with D perhaps matching TRBD1 (5 bases). Germline lookup yields CDR1 SNHLY and CDR2 FYNNEI. V lost 3 bases to trimming and J lost 0 bases, with 20 bases between them. This CDR3 spans 18 amino acids. The CDR3 protein is CASSERPIDSKMNTEAFF. In DNA form, the CDR3 reads TGTGCCAGCAGTGAGCGACCGATAGACAGTAAAATGAACACTGAAGCTTTCTTT.

This chain connects TRBV5-8 to TRBJ1-1; TRBD1 matches at 11 bases. CDR3 length: 16 residues. Germline CDR1 and CDR2: SGHTS and YDEGEE. The V segment lost 4 bases and the J segment 0 bases; nucleotides outside the gene matches: 5. The CDR3 spells CASSPGTGGLNTEAFF. The CDR3 region has the DNA TGTGCCAGCAGCCCAGGGACAGGGGGACTGAACACTGAAGCTTTCTTT.

This clone showed up just a few times. The chain is built from TRBV4-1 and TRBJ1-4, with a possible D match to TRBD1 (5 bases). CDR1 is MGHRA, CDR2 YSYEKL, per germline. V was pared by 0 bases and J by 0 bases, with 5 bases between. This CDR3 region has 15 residues. In DNA, the CDR3 is TGCGCCAGCAGCCAAGAACAGGCAACTAATGAAAAACTGTTTTTT. Its protein product is CASSQEQATNEKLFF.

The V gene is TRBV11-2, the J gene TRBJ2-7; no reliable D call. The germline V gene encodes CDR1 SGHAT and CDR2 FQNNGV. The CDR3 totals 14 residues. Trimming removed 5 bases from V and 2 bases from J, with 13 bases in between. The CDR3 bases are TGTGCCAGCAGCGCCCCGGCAGGAACCTACGAGCAGTACTTC. Translated, it gives CASSAPAGTYEQYF.

This chain uses TRBV14 with TRBJ1-2; D ambiguous. CDR3 length: 12 residues. The germline V gene has CDR1 SGHDN and CDR2 FVKESK. Trimming removed 4 bases at V and 0 bases at J, with 3 bases between. CDR3 sequence reads: CASSPANYGYTF. The CDR3 region has the DNA TGTGCCAGCAGCCCAGCTAACTATGGCTACACCTTC.

V and J are TRBV30 and TRBJ2-7, with TRBD1 as a possible D gene (8 bases). Germline loops: CDR1 GTSNPN, CDR2 SVGIG (reference sequence). V lost 2 bases and J 6 bases, leaving 14 bases between the germline ends. This CDR3 is 13 amino acids long. The CDR3 reads CAWSTGGTGEQYF. CDR3 sequence (DNA): TGTGCCTGGAGTACCGGGGGGACAGGCGAGCAGTACTTC.

CDR3 sequence reads: CASSVDRGQETQYF. Written as DNA, the CDR3 is TGTGCCAGCAGTGTCGACAGGGGGCAGGAGACCCAGTACTTC. The genes are TRBV2 and TRBJ2-5, with 10 bases lining up with TRBD1. V shed 4 bases and J 5 bases; nucleotides not matched to a gene: 4. This CDR3 spans 14 amino acids. The germline V gene has CDR1 SNHLY and CDR2 FYNNEI.

This chain joins TRBV5-1 and TRBJ2-1; 8 positions agree with TRBD2. V shed 4 bases, J shed 6 bases, and the junction held 12 bases outside the gene matches. CDR1 SGHRS and CDR2 YFSETQ come from the germline V gene. The CDR3 totals 16 residues. CDR3 region: CASSTVDGRGANEQFF. The CDR3 coding sequence is TGCGCCAGCAGCACCGTTGATGGGCGGGGGGCCAATGAGCAGTTCTTC.

The chain couples TRBV2 to TRBJ1-2, with 9 nucleotides matching TRBD1. Germline CDR1 reads SNHLY; CDR2 reads FYNNEI. Trimming removed 6 bases from V and 4 bases from J; junction bases left unmatched: 9. The CDR3 loop spans 15 amino acids. CDR3 region: CASSPDRGASYGYTF. The CDR3 bases are TGTGCCAGCAGCCCCGACAGGGGGGCGTCCTATGGCTACACCTTC.

This chain joins TRBV11-2 and TRBJ1-2; no definite D call. Trimming shortened V by 5 bases and J by 7 bases, and 11 bases separated the two germline ends. The CDR3 has 12 residues. Per the germline V gene, CDR1 is SGHAT and CDR2 is FQNNGV. The DNA for the CDR3 is TGTGCCAGCAGCGTAAACGGTGGTGGCTACACCTTC. It translates to CASSVNGGGYTF.

The chain uses TRBV19 and TRBJ2-1; D possibly corresponds to TRBD1 (7 bases). Germline V CDR1 and CDR2: LNHDA, SQIVND (reference sequence). With 2 bases removed from V and 9 bases from J, the gap between germline ends came to 14 bases. This CDR3 has 14 amino acids. This CDR3 is CASSIPTGRSEQFF. The CDR3 DNA follows: TGTGCCAGTAGTATACCGACAGGGAGGAGTGAGCAGTTCTTC.

V and J are TRBV2 and TRBJ1-1; D may be TRBD1 (6 bases). Per the germline V gene, CDR1 is SNHLY and CDR2 is FYNNEI. The CDR3 loop spans 13 amino acids. Trimming took off 1 base at V and 8 bases at J, with 11 bases between the two ends. CDR3 in DNA: TGTGCCAGCAGTGAAGTAATGAGGGGGGAAGCTTTCTTT. Translated, it gives CASSEVMRGEAFF.

The DNA for the CDR3 is TGTGCCAGCAGCCAACAGGGAAGGGATAATTCACCCCTCCACTTT. It specifies CASSQQGRDNSPLHF. The genes are TRBV4-2 and TRBJ1-6; tentative D call: TRBD1 (5 bases). The germline gives CDR1 LGHNA, CDR2 YNFKEQ. This CDR3 has 15 residues. V was cut by 2 bases and J by 5 bases, with 10 bases left in between.

This clone was seen only a few times. V and J are TRBV7-6 and TRBJ1-6; no definite D call. The CDR3 runs 20 residues. The germline gives CDR1 SGHVS, CDR2 FNYEAQ. Trimming pared 4 bases from V and 0 bases from J, leaving 22 bases between. The CDR3 protein is CASSSSPPGGLSSYNSPLHF. CDR3 coding DNA: TGTGCCAGCAGCTCCTCCCCCCCAGGAGGGCTGAGCTCCTATAATTCACCCCTCCACTTT.

V is TRBV4-2 and J is TRBJ1-6; no firm D call. The CDR3 spans 17 residues. Germline V gene data show CDR1 as LGHNA and CDR2 as YNFKEQ. V lost 0 bases and J lost 8, with 17 bases in between. The CDR3 sequence is CASSQEYLGGRDSPLHF. CDR3 nucleotides: TGTGCCAGCAGCCAAGAATACTTAGGTGGTCGGGATTCACCCCTCCACTTT.

The chain employs TRBV6-5 and TRBJ2-1, with a tentative D call TRBD2 (6 bases). The germline V gene encodes CDR1 MNHEY and CDR2 SVGAGI. This CDR3 region has 14 residues. V was clipped by 4 bases and J by 8 bases, with 15 bases between them. The CDR3 here is CASSSYTSTDEQFF. The CDR3 nucleotides read TGTGCCAGCAGTTCCTACACTAGCACCGATGAGCAGTTCTTC.

This clone was detected only once. The chain combines TRBV15 with TRBJ2-5; a possible D gene is TRBD1 (7 bases). The V end lost 8 bases, the J end lost 3 bases, and 13 bases lay between the germline ends. The CDR3 has 13 residues. Germline V CDR1 and CDR2: LNHNV, YYDKDF (reference sequence). This chain's CDR3 is CATGGTEKETQYF. As DNA, the CDR3 is TGTGCCACCGGCGGGACAGAAAAAGAGACCCAGTACTTC.

The J gene is TRBJ1-4, the V gene TRBV19; 7 bases are a match to TRBD1. Germline-derived CDR1 and CDR2 are LNHDA and SQIVND (reference sequence). The CDR3 runs to 14 residues. The J segment lost 6 bases and the V segment lost 3 bases, leaving 4 bases of the junction unmatched. CDR3 protein: CASSMAGGHEKLFF. The CDR3 DNA sequence: TGTGCCAGTAGTATGGCAGGGGGACATGAAAAACTGTTTTTT. The variable domain in full, completed from reference TRBV19 and TRBJ1-4, reads DGGITQSPKYLFRKEGQNVTLSCEQNLNHDAMYWYRQDPGQGLRLIYYSQIVNDFQKGDIAEGYSVSREKKESFPLTVTSAQKNPTAFYLCASSMAGGHEKLFFGSGTQLSVL.

The V gene is TRBV25-1, the J gene TRBJ2-2; 9 positions match TRBD1. The junction had 7 bases not matched to a gene; V was cut back by 5 bases and J by 0 bases. Germline values: CDR1 MGHDK, CDR2 SYGVNS. The CDR3 spans 17 residues. DNA of the CDR3: TGTGCCAGCAGTAGATGGACAGGGGCCGCGAACACCGGGGAGCTGTTTTTT. Protein: CASSRWTGAANTGELFF.

V usage is TRBV9 and J usage is TRBJ2-1; D gene unclear. The CDR3 totals 13 residues. Trimming cost V 5 bases and J 6 bases, with 12 bases left between them. CDR1 and CDR2 (germline): SGDLS, YYNGEE. This CDR3 reads CASSPPGINEQFF. CDR3 nucleotides: TGTGCCAGCAGTCCCCCCGGTATCAATGAGCAGTTCTTC.

The chain carries TRBV5-4 and TRBJ2-2; a weak D match, TRBD1 (5 bases). This CDR3 has 15 amino acids. The V end was cut by 3 bases, the J end by 13 bases, with 22 bases between. Germline V gives CDR1 SGHNT, CDR2 YYREEE (reference sequence). The DNA for the CDR3 is TGTGCCAGCAGCTCGGACCAGGGCCCTGGGTGGGGGCTGTTTTTT. It is translated as CASSSDQGPGWGLFF.

About this clone: At the DNA level, this CDR3 is encoded by other sequences in the same sample as well. The V call is TRBV7-2, the J call TRBJ2-3; D unclear. V was pared by 5 bases and J by 2 bases, with 5 bases between. Germline V gene data show CDR1 as SGHTA and CDR2 as FQGNSA. The length of the CDR3 is 12 residues. The CDR3 coding sequence is TGTGCCAGCAGCCCGTACACAGATACGCAGTATTTT. The encoded protein is CASSPYTDTQYF.

The rearrangement links TRBV7-2 to TRBJ1-1; 7 bases are a match to TRBD1. The CDR3 is 15 amino acids. Germline CDR1 is SGHTA and CDR2 is FQGNSA. The ends lost 5 bases at V and 4 bases at J; junction bases unmatched: 10. CDR3 DNA sequence: TGTGCCAGCAGCAAGCTACAGGGGTACTCCACTGAAGCTTTCTTT. It codes for CASSKLQGYSTEAFF.

The chain joins TRBV5-1 to TRBJ2-5, with D possibly being TRBD1 (5 bases). The CDR3 loop spans 14 amino acids. V lost 3 bases and J lost 4, with 13 bases in between. The germline gives CDR1 SGHRS, CDR2 YFSETQ. For the CDR3, the DNA is TGCGCCAGCAGCTCTGGACACCTTAGAGAGACCCAGTACTTC. Protein product: CASSSGHLRETQYF.

This clone appeared a few times. This rearrangement joins TRBV11-3 to TRBJ2-3; TRBD2 agrees at 10 bases. Germline V gene lookup returns CDR1 SGHNT and CDR2 YENEEA. J was trimmed by 0 bases and V by 5 bases; bases with no gene match: 8. This CDR3 is 17 amino acids long. Here the CDR3 DNA reads TGTGCCAGCAGCCTGCCAGGACTAGCGGCTAGCACAGATACGCAGTATTTT. This gives the protein CASSLPGLAASTDTQYF.

DNA for the CDR3: TGTGCCAGCAGCGTAGCCCGGGGGAATTCACCCCTCCACTTT. This gives the protein CASSVARGNSPLHF. This chain links TRBV9 with TRBJ1-6, with D perhaps matching TRBD1 (5 bases). Per germline, CDR1 SGDLS and CDR2 YYNGEE. This CDR3 region has 14 residues. V lost 0 bases and J lost 7, with 8 bases in between.

This chain links TRBV6-5 with TRBJ2-2, with a weak D call TRBD2 (6 bases). V lost 6 bases and J lost 4, with 12 bases in between. The CDR3 covers 14 residues. Germline CDR1 and CDR2: MNHEY and SVGAGI. CDR3 region: CASRPGLLTGELFF. As DNA, the CDR3 is TGTGCCAGCAGACCGGGACTCCTCACCGGGGAGCTGTTTTTT.

The rearrangement uses TRBV6-6 and TRBJ2-7, with 7 bases lining up with TRBD1. The CDR3 contains 15 residues. The trim removed 2 bases at V and 3 bases at J, leaving 7 bases unmatched. The germline CDR1 and CDR2 sequences are MNHNY and SVGAGI (reference sequence). The CDR3 protein is CASSYGRQGYYEQYF. The DNA for the CDR3 is TGTGCCAGCAGTTACGGTCGACAGGGCTACTACGAGCAGTACTTC.